A selection of T cell receptor beta chains follows, all from one sample in a study of healthy donors' naive CD4 and CD8 T cells. TCRdb analysed the reads with MiXCR anew, one entry per CDR3 protein. The data hold approximately 200,000 distinct CDR3 sequences, with 65% to 75% observed a single time. The sequenced material came from naive CD4+ and CD8+ T cells sorted from blood, pooled from several donors. These receptors were obtained from a pool of human donors in good health; the sample pools cells from several healthy donors. The CDR3 runs from the conserved cysteine through the conserved F or W. A D gene is named only where the DNA matches it firmly. Part of the rows lack a size; the others show once, few, many or a class for expanded clones.

d_call,clone_size,j_call,v_call,cdr3_nt,cdr3_aa
TRBD2,NA,TRBJ2-5,TRBV19,TGTGCCAGTAGTTCTAGCGGGAGCCCTCAAAGGACCCAGTACTTC,CASSSSGSPQRTQYF
NA,once,TRBJ1-1,TRBV11-1,TGTGCCAGCAGCTTCCCCCGTGGGAGGACTGAAGCTTTCTTT,CASSFPRGRTEAFF
NA,NA,TRBJ2-1,TRBV12-3/TRBV12-4,TGTGCCACCAGCCGAGTGGTGGGGGTCGGCAATGAGCAGTTCTTC,CATSRVVGVGNEQFF
NA,NA,TRBJ1-2,TRBV18,TGTGCCAGCTCACCATTGGGCCCCGAGGACGGCTACACCTTC,CASSPLGPEDGYTF
NA,NA,TRBJ1-1,TRBV30,TGTGCCTGGACCGCAACCCATAGTTCTGAAGCTTTCTTT,CAWTATHSSEAFF
NA,NA,TRBJ1-5,TRBV12-3/TRBV12-4,TGTGCCAGCTGTAGACCAGGGGCGGGACAGCCCCAGCATTTT,CASCRPGAGQPQHF
NA,NA,TRBJ1-1,TRBV10-3,TGTGCCATCACCGGGGGGTTTGGGGACACTGAAGCTTTCTTT,CAITGGFGDTEAFF
TRBD1,NA,TRBJ1-5,TRBV19,TGTGCCAGTAGTCTCGACAGGGATAGCAATCAGCCCCAGCATTTT,CASSLDRDSNQPQHF
NA,NA,TRBJ2-1,TRBV29-1,TGCAGCGTTGTGGATTTCGAATATGAGCAGTTCTTC,CSVVDFEYEQFF
TRBD2,NA,TRBJ2-1,TRBV6-2/TRBV6-3,TGTGCCAGCAGTCCAGCGGGAGGGGCCTACAATGAGCAGTTCTTC,CASSPAGGAYNEQFF
TRBD2,NA,TRBJ2-5,TRBV29-1,TGCAGCGCTGCGGGAGAAGAGACCCAGTACTTC,CSAAGEETQYF
TRBD2,NA,TRBJ2-1,TRBV6-1,TGTGCCAGCAGTGAATCTCTGGGACTAGCGGGAGGGCCGGCAAATGAGCAGTTCTTC,CASSESLGLAGGPANEQFF
TRBD1,NA,TRBJ1-1,TRBV19,TGTGCCAGTAGTATCGGACAGGGTCCTGAAGCTTTCTTT,CASSIGQGPEAFF
NA,NA,TRBJ2-6,TRBV5-4,TGTGCCAGCAGCCAAGAGCCCATCCTTGGCTCTGGGGCCAACGTCCTGACTTTC,CASSQEPILGSGANVLTF
NA,NA,TRBJ1-2,TRBV19,TGTGCCAGTAGTATAATCAGCGGGAGCTATGGCTACACCTTC,CASSIISGSYGYTF
NA,NA,TRBJ2-5,TRBV18,TGTGCCAGCTCACCATATCGGCAGGGAGGACAAGAGACCCAGTACTTC,CASSPYRQGGQETQYF
NA,few,TRBJ1-1,TRBV19,TGTGCCAGTAGTATGGGCAGGGCGAACACTGAAGCTTTCTTT,CASSMGRANTEAFF
NA,NA,TRBJ2-5,TRBV29-1,TGCAGCGTTGGAGGTAGGACCCAAGAGACCCAGTACTTC,CSVGGRTQETQYF